These 19 T cell receptor beta chains were all obtained from the same sample, sequenced in a study of shared clonotypes between healthy human individuals. Here immunoSEQ multiplex PCR was the method, and the copy in TCRdb shows in-frame clones only, minus some. The profile shows around 2.5 million clones, 93% of them singletons. Sample: naive CD4+ T cells from PBMCs. Subset noted: CD45RA+ positively selected. The source of these receptors is a man aged 18-30 years in good health. Some clones in this sample may be carry-over from other donors' samples.

This clone was recorded only once. This chain connects TRBV7-9 to TRBJ2-5; a weak D match, TRBD2 (6 bases). With 2 bases removed from V and 5 bases from J, the gap between germline ends came to 18 bases. This CDR3 has 16 amino acids. Germline CDR1 SEHNR, CDR2 FQNEAQ (reference sequence). CDR3: CASSLLAPTGGETQYF. CDR3 DNA: TGTGCCAGCAGCTTACTAGCGCCCACAGGAGGGGAGACCCAGTACTTC.

The chain combines TRBV28 with TRBJ1-2; D is perhaps TRBD1 (6 bases). Trimming took 8 bases from V and 4 from J, leaving 17 bases between them. This CDR3 has 14 residues. From germline, CDR1 is MDHEN and CDR2 SYDVKM. In DNA, the CDR3 is TGTGCCAGCTTCCCTCCGGGGGCCCTCTATGGCTACACCTTC. It encodes CASFPPGALYGYTF.

The rearrangement links TRBV29-1 to TRBJ2-5, with a possible D match to TRBD2 (6 bases). CDR3 length: 14 amino acids. The V gene lost 4 bases and the J gene lost 5 bases, with 17 bases spanning the gap. Germline assignment: CDR1 SQVTM and CDR2 ANQGSEA. The CDR3 nucleotides are TGCAGCGTTGTGGGGGTTGGCGGGATTGAGACCCAGTACTTC. Translating it yields CSVVGVGGIETQYF.

Only a few counts were recorded for this clone. The genes are TRBV11-2 and TRBJ1-2; 8 bases fit TRBD1. V trimming: 1 base; J trimming: 8 bases; junction bases outside the gene matches: 6. The CDR3 has 14 residues. Germline CDR1 reads SGHAT; CDR2 reads FQNNGV. The CDR3 region is CASSLGTGLEGYTF. CDR3 DNA sequence: TGTGCCAGCAGCTTAGGGACAGGGCTTGAAGGCTACACCTTC.

This chain links TRBV6-5 with TRBJ1-2; TRBD1 might be the D (5 bases). Trimming removed 0 bases at V and 7 bases at J, with 15 bases between. The CDR3 consists of 15 residues. From germline, CDR1 is MNHEY and CDR2 SVGAGI. As DNA, the CDR3 is TGTGCCAGCAGTTACTCGCTACTGGGGCTCTTTGGCTACACCTTC. It yields the protein CASSYSLLGLFGYTF.

This chain uses TRBV4-1 with TRBJ2-4; D is possibly TRBD2 (5 bases). The CDR3 spans 16 residues. Germline loops: CDR1 MGHRA, CDR2 YSYEKL. The ends were cut back, 0 bases at V and 6 bases at J, with 15 bases in the middle. CDR3: CASSQEGLAGGNIQYF. CDR3 nucleotide sequence: TGCGCCAGCAGCCAAGAAGGGCTAGCCGGCGGAAACATTCAGTACTTC.

The V and J genes are TRBV28 and TRBJ1-1; tentative D call: TRBD1 (5 bases). Trimming pared 9 bases from V and 3 bases from J, leaving 20 bases between. Germline assignment: CDR1 MDHEN and CDR2 SYDVKM. The CDR3 contains 15 residues. CDR3 region: CASKGAGKADTEAFF. CDR3 in DNA: TGTGCCAGTAAGGGAGCAGGGAAGGCGGACACTGAAGCTTTCTTT.

The CDR3 loop is CASSEPKGGLYGYTF. Here the CDR3 DNA reads TGCGCCAGCAGTGAGCCAAAAGGAGGCCTATATGGCTACACCTTC. The chain links TRBV10-1 to TRBJ1-2, with no clear D. Per the germline V gene, CDR1 is WNHNN and CDR2 is SYGVQD (reference sequence). This CDR3 comprises 15 residues. Deletions cut 2 bases from V and 5 bases from J, with 15 bases between.

V usage is TRBV28 and J usage is TRBJ2-7, with 12 bases fitting TRBD2. V shed 8 bases and J 4 bases; nucleotides not matched to a gene: 6. Germline V gives CDR1 MDHEN, CDR2 SYDVKM. The CDR3 has 14 residues. CDR3 DNA sequence: TGTGCCAGCGGACTAGCGGGACCAAGGTACGAGCAGTACTTC. Translating gives CASGLAGPRYEQYF.

The gene calls are TRBV5-1 and TRBJ1-1; the D gene is possibly TRBD1 (5 bases). From germline, CDR1 is SGHRS and CDR2 YFSETQ. V dropped 2 bases and J dropped 1 base, with 9 bases sitting between them. The CDR3 runs to 14 residues. CDR3 in DNA: TGCGCCAGCAGCTTTAGAAGGGGGAACACTGAAGCTTTCTTT. Protein product: CASSFRRGNTEAFF.

This clone was observed a single time. The junction departs from germline at one end; a sequencing error may be responsible. This sequence joins TRBV27 and TRBJ2-5; D ambiguous. The CDR3 is 13 residues long. Germline V gene sequence: CDR1 MNHEY, CDR2 SMNVEV (reference sequence). This CDR3 reads CASSRRNQETQYF. Written as DNA, the CDR3 is TGTGCCAGCAGTCGCCGTAACCAGGAGACCCAGTACTTC.

In DNA form, the CDR3 reads TGCGCCAGCAGCTACAGGGACCACACCGGGGAGCTGTTTTTT. Protein sequence: CASSYRDHTGELFF. The chain carries TRBV5-1 and TRBJ2-2; the D gene is possibly TRBD1 (6 bases). The CDR3 loop spans 14 amino acids. Germline loops: CDR1 SGHRS, CDR2 YFSETQ. The V and J ends lost 3 bases and 3 bases respectively, with 9 bases between them.

This chain links TRBV27 with TRBJ2-7; maybe TRBD1 (5 bases). Germline assignment: CDR1 MNHEY and CDR2 SMNVEV (reference sequence). Trimming removed 3 bases from V and 0 bases from J, with 9 bases in between. This CDR3 comprises 14 residues. CDR3 DNA sequence: TGTGCCAGCAGTTTTAATACAGGCTCCTACGAGCAGTACTTC. Translating it yields CASSFNTGSYEQYF.

This chain joins TRBV30 and TRBJ2-7, with D unresolved. This CDR3 spans 11 amino acids. Germline assignment: CDR1 GTSNPN and CDR2 SVGIG (reference sequence). Trimming stripped 7 bases from V and 2 bases from J, with 9 bases between. CDR3 coding DNA: TGTGCCTTATCTCTAGCCTACGAGCAGTACTTC. Amino acids: CALSLAYEQYF.

This clone appeared a single time. The chain is built from TRBV2 and TRBJ2-7; D gene uncertain. CDR3 size: 13 residues. Germline V gene data show CDR1 as SNHLY and CDR2 as FYNNEI. Trimming took off 2 bases at V and 0 bases at J, with 5 bases between the two ends. CDR3 nucleotides: TGTGCCAGCAGTGAACAGATCTCCTACGAGCAGTACTTC. Its protein product is CASSEQISYEQYF. The entire variable domain, with the rest obtained from reference TRBV2 and TRBJ2-7, is as follows: EPEVTQTPSHQVTQMGQEVILRCVPISNHLYFYWYRQILGQKVEFLVSFYNNEISEKSEIFDDQFSVERPDGSNFTLKIRSTKLEDSAMYFCASSEQISYEQYFGPGTRLTVT.

This clone occurred once. The V and J genes are TRBV5-1 and TRBJ1-2; TRBD1 might be the D (6 bases). Germline V gives CDR1 SGHRS, CDR2 YFSETQ. Trimming took 4 bases from V and 13 from J, leaving 23 bases between them. This CDR3 has 14 amino acids. Here the CDR3 DNA reads TGCGCCAGCAGCCCCCTCGGGGGCCGATCCTCCCCCACCTTC. Amino acids: CASSPLGGRSSPTF. Filled out from reference TRBV5-1 and TRBJ1-2, the complete variable domain reads KAGVTQTPRYLIKTRGQQVTLSCSPISGHRSVSWYQQTPGQGLQFLFEYFSETQRNKGNFPGRFSGRQFSNSRSEMNVSTLELGDSALYLCASSPLGGRSSPTFGSGTRLTVV.

The chain uses TRBV10-1 and TRBJ2-1; the D gene is possibly TRBD2 (5 bases). The CDR3 is 12 amino acids. V lost 2 bases and J lost 12, with 11 bases in between. Germline CDR1 WNHNN, CDR2 SYGVQD (reference sequence). The CDR3 nucleotides read TGCGCCAGCAGTGAGGGACTCGCGGGGCAGTTCTTC. It is translated as CASSEGLAGQFF.

The chain recombines TRBV7-6 with TRBJ2-2, with TRBD2 matching over 10 bases. The CDR3 sequence is 19 residues long. Per germline, CDR1 SGHVS and CDR2 FNYEAQ. V was clipped by 2 bases and J by 0 bases; unmatched bases: 9. CDR3 sequence: CASSLIPSGGPTNTGELFF. The CDR3 nucleotides are TGTGCCAGCAGCTTAATCCCTAGCGGGGGTCCGACGAACACCGGGGAGCTGTTTTTT.

The genes are TRBV5-1 and TRBJ1-2; 8 bases align to TRBD1. Per the germline V gene, CDR1 is SGHRS and CDR2 is YFSETQ. This CDR3 region has 15 residues. Trimming removed 2 bases from V and 0 bases from J; junction bases left unmatched: 3. The CDR3 loop reads CASSFDRGTNYGYTF. The DNA for the CDR3 is TGCGCCAGCAGCTTTGACAGGGGCACTAACTATGGCTACACCTTC.